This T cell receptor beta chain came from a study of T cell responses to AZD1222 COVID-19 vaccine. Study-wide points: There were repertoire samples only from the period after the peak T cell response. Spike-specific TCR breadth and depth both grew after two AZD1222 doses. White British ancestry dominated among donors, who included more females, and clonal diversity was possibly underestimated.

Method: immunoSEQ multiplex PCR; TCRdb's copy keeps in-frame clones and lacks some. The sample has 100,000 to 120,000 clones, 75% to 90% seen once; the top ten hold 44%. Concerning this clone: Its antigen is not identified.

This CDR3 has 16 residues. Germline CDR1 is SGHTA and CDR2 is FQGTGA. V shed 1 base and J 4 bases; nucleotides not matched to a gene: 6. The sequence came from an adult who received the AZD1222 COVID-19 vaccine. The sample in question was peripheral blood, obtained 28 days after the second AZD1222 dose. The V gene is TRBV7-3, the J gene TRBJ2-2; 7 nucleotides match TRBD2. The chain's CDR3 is CASSLSPSGVTGELFF. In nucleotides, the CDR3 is TGTGCCAGCAGCTTAAGTCCTAGCGGAGTCACCGGGGAGCTGTTTTTT.